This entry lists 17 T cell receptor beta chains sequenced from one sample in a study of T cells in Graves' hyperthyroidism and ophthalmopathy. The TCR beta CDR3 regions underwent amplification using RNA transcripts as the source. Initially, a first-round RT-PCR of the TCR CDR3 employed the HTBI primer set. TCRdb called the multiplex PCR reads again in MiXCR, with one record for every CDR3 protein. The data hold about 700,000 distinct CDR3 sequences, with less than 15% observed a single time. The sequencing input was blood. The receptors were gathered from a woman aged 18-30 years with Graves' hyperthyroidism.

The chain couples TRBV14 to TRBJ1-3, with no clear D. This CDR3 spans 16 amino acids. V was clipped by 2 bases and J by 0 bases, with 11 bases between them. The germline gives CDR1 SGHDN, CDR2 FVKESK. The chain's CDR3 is CASSQPGAFSGNTIYF. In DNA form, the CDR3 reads TGTGCCAGCAGCCAACCGGGAGCTTTCTCTGGAAACACCATATATTTT.

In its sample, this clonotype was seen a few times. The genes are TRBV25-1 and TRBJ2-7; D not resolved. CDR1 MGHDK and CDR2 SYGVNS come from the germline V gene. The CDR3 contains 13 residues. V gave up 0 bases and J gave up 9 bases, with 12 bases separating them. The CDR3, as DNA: TGTGCCAGCAGTGAATACCGGACCGGCGGGCAGTACTTC. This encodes CASSEYRTGGQYF.

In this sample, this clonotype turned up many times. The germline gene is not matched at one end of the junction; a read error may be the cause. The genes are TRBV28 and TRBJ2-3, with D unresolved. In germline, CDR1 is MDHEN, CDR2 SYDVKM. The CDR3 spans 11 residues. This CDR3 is CASSLSDTQYF. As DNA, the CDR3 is TGTGCCAGCAGCTTATCAGATACGCAGTATTTT.

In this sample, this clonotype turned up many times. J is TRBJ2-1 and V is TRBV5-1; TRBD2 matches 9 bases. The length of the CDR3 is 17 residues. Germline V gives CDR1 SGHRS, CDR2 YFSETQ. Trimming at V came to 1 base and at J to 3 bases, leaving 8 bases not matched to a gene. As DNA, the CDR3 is TGCGCCAGCAGCTTGAGGGTAGCGGGAGCTTTCTACAATGAGCAGTTCTTC. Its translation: CASSLRVAGAFYNEQFF. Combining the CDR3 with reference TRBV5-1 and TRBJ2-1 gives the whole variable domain KAGVTQTPRYLIKTRGQQVTLSCSPISGHRSVSWYQQTPGQGLQFLFEYFSETQRNKGNFPGRFSGRQFSNSRSEMNVSTLELGDSALYLCASSLRVAGAFYNEQFFGPGTRLTVL.

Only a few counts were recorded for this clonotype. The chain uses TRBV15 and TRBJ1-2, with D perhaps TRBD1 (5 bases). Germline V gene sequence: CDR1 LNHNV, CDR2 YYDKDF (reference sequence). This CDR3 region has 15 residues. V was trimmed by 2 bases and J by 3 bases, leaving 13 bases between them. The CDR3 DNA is TGTGCCACCAGCAGAAGGCAGGTGGGGGACTATGGCTACACCTTC. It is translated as CATSRRQVGDYGYTF.

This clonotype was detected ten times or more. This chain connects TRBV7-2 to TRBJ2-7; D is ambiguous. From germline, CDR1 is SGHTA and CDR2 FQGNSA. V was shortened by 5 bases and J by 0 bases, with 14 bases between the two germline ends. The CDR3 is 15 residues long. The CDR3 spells CASSLLSVNSYEQYF. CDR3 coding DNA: TGTGCCAGCAGCCTACTGAGCGTCAACTCCTACGAGCAGTACTTC.

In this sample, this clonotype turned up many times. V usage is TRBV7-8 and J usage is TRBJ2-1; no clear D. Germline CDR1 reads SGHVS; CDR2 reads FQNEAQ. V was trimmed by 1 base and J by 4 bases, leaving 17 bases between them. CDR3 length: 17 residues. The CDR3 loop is CASSLVGIRRAYNEQFF. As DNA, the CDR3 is TGTGCCAGCAGCTTAGTTGGCATACGACGGGCTTACAATGAGCAGTTCTTC.

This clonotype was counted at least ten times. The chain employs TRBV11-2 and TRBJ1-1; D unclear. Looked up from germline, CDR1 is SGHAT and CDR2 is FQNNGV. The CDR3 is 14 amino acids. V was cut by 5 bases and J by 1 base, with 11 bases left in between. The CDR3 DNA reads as TGTGCCAGCAGCGTCAGCGAATCGAACACTGAAGCTTTCTTT. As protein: CASSVSESNTEAFF.

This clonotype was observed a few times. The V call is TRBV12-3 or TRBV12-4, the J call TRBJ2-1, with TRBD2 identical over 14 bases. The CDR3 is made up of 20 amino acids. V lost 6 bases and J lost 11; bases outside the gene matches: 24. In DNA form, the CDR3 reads TGTGCCAGCAGCCTCCGAGGGACTAGCGGGAGAGGGGTTGCGGGTAATAAGCAGTTCTTC. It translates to CASSLRGTSGRGVAGNKQFF.

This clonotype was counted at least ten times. CDR3 residues: CSADGPYGYTF. The DNA of the CDR3 is TGCAGTGCTGACGGGCCTTATGGCTACACCTTC. The chain is built from TRBV20-1 and TRBJ1-2; no definite D call. The CDR3 runs to 11 residues. The germline CDR1 and CDR2 sequences are DFQATT and SNEGSKA (reference sequence). Trimming cost V 5 bases and J 5 bases, with 9 bases left between them.

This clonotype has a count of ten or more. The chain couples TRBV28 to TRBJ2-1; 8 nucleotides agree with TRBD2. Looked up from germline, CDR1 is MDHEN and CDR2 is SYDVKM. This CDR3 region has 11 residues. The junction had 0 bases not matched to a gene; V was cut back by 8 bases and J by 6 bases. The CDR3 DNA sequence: TGTGCCAGCCGGGGGGGCAATGAGCAGTTCTTC. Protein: CASRGGNEQFF. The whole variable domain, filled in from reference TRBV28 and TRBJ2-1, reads DVKVTQSSRYLVKRTGEKVFLECVQDMDHENMFWYRQDPGLGLRLIYFSYDVKMKEKGDIPEGYSVSREKKERFSLILESASTNQTSMYLCASRGGNEQFFGPGTRLTVL.

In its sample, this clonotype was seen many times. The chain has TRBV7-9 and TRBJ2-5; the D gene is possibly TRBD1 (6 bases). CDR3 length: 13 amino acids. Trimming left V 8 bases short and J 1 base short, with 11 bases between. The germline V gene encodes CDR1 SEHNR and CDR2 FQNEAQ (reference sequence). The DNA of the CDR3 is TGTGCCAGCGGTATAGGGGGCCAAGAGACCCAGTACTTC. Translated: CASGIGGQETQYF.

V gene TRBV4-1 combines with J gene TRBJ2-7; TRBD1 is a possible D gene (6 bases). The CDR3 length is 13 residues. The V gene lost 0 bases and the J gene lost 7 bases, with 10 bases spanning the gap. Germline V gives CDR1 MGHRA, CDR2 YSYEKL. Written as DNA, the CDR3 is TGCGCCAGCAGCCAAGAAACAGGGCCGGAGCAGTACTTC. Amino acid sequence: CASSQETGPEQYF.

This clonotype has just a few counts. CDR3 in DNA: TGTGCCAGCAGTTATTCGGCTAGCGGGAGGGCCGGTAATGAGCAGTTCTTC. Its protein is CASSYSASGRAGNEQFF. This rearrangement joins TRBV6-2 or TRBV6-3 to TRBJ2-1; 12 nucleotides align to TRBD2. Germline assignment: CDR1 MNHEY and CDR2 SVGEGT. With V trimmed by 3 bases and J by 7 bases, 10 bases remained unmatched. The CDR3 runs 17 residues.

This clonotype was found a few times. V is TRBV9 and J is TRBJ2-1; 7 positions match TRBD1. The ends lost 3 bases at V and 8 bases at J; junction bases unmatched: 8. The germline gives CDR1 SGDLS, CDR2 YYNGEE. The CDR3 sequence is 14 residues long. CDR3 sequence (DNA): TGTGCCAGCAGCGGCCGGGACAGCTGGGATGAGCAGTTCTTC. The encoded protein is CASSGRDSWDEQFF.

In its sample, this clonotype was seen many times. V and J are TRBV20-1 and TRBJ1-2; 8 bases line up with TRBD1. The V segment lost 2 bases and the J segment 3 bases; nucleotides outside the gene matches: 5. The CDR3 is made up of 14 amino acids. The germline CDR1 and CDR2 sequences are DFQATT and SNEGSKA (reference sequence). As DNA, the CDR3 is TGCAGTGCTAGACGGCCAGGGGGCTACTATGGCTACACCTTC. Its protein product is CSARRPGGYYGYTF.

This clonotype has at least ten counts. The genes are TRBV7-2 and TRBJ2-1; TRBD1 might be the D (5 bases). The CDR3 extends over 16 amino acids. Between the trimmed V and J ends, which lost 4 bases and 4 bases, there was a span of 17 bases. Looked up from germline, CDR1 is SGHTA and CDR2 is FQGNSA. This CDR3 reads CASSSTQENSYNEQFF. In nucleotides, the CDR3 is TGTGCCAGCAGCTCTACACAGGAGAATAGTTACAATGAGCAGTTCTTC.